This T cell receptor (beta chain) was sequenced in a study of T cells in Graves' hyperthyroidism and ophthalmopathy. Study context: Peripheral blood was acquired at first diagnosis, ahead of any therapy whatsoever.

The authors took PBMCs from 10 ml fresh peripheral blood. The study, taken as a whole, reports: Model predictions of ophthalmopathy came a median roughly 6.7 months before onset. Peripheral blood also featured most of the thyroid clonotypes expanded above 0.001.

The V gene's germline CDR1 is DFQATT and CDR2 SNEGSKA (reference sequence). This CDR3 spans 15 amino acids. V lost 5 bases, J lost 0 bases, and 15 bases lay in between. RNA transcripts yielded amplified TCR beta CDR3 regions. A set of HTBI primers served as the primers for a first-round RT-PCR of the TCR CDR3. TCRdb ran MiXCR on the multiplex PCR reads and lists one entry per CDR3 protein. In the table there are about 180,000 distinct CDR3 sequences, over 15% of which are singletons. This clonotype was recorded many times. Its specificity is not known. The sequenced sample consisted of blood. The rearrangement uses TRBV20-1 and TRBJ2-3; D may be TRBD2 (6 bases). The clonotype was recovered from a woman aged 45-65 years with Graves' hyperthyroidism. CDR3 residues: CSARGTAASTDTQYF. The CDR3 DNA is TGCAGTGCTCGCGGGACGGCCGCTAGCACAGATACGCAGTATTTT.